These 22 T cell receptor beta chains originate from one sample sequenced in a study of blood T cell repertoires in COVID-19. Data came from immunoSEQ multiplex PCR; TCRdb stores just in-frame clones and leaves some out. The data contain about 160,000 clones, less than 85% of them singletons. Sequenced sample: peripheral blood. These receptors all stem from a woman between 55 and 75 years old with COVID-19, enrolled during active disease.

The chain employs TRBV18 and TRBJ1-2; possibly TRBD1 for D (6 bases). V was cut by 2 bases and J by 7 bases, with 17 bases left in between. From germline, CDR1 is KGHSH and CDR2 LQKENI. CDR3 length equals 15 residues. CDR3 sequence: CASSPSGRGRGGYTF. CDR3 coding DNA: TGTGCCAGCTCACCATCAGGCAGGGGAAGGGGTGGCTACACCTTC.

The sample holds a few counts of this clone. This sequence joins TRBV7-9 and TRBJ2-1, with TRBD2 matching over 7 bases. V lost 2 bases and J lost 10; bases outside the gene matches: 8. From germline, CDR1 is SEHNR and CDR2 FQNEAQ (reference sequence). The CDR3 runs 14 residues. CDR3 coding DNA: TGTGCCAGCAGCTTATATGGGACTACAAACGAGCAGTTCTTC. Its protein is CASSLYGTTNEQFF.

This chain uses TRBV2 with TRBJ2-3; D possibly corresponds to TRBD1 (5 bases). Trimming left V 7 bases short and J 5 bases short, with 16 bases between. The CDR3 loop spans 14 amino acids. Germline values: CDR1 SNHLY, CDR2 FYNNEI. CDR3 DNA: TGTGCCAGCAATTTCCTTACAGGTCAAGATACGCAGTATTTT. It yields the protein CASNFLTGQDTQYF. The full variable domain, its missing parts supplied by reference TRBV2 and TRBJ2-3, is EPEVTQTPSHQVTQMGQEVILRCVPISNHLYFYWYRQILGQKVEFLVSFYNNEISEKSEIFDDQFSVERPDGSNFTLKIRSTKLEDSAMYFCASNFLTGQDTQYFGPGTRLTVL.

V gene TRBV12-5 combines with J gene TRBJ2-7, with D perhaps matching TRBD2 (6 bases). This CDR3 spans 14 amino acids. Trimming shortened V by 2 bases and J by 7 bases, and 15 bases separated the two germline ends. In germline, CDR1 is LGHNT, CDR2 FRNRAP. CDR3 protein: CASGLPRGTGEQYV. In DNA, the CDR3 is TGTGCTAGTGGTTTGCCACGTGGGACTGGAGAGCAGTACGTC.

The chain uses TRBV6-5 and TRBJ2-2; a possible D gene is TRBD1 (6 bases). CDR1 is MNHEY and CDR2 is SVGAGI in the germline V gene. The CDR3 extends over 14 amino acids. With 5 bases removed from V and 0 bases from J, the gap between germline ends came to 7 bases. This chain's CDR3 is CASSTGSNTGELFF. The CDR3 bases are TGTGCCAGCAGTACAGGGTCGAACACCGGGGAGCTGTTTTTT.

This chain connects TRBV6-1 to TRBJ1-6; 7 nucleotides agree with TRBD1. From germline, CDR1 is MNHNS and CDR2 SASEGT. CDR3 length equals 15 residues. V trimming: 3 bases; J trimming: 7 bases; junction bases outside the gene matches: 6. The CDR3 reads CASSELTGENSPLHF. Here the CDR3 DNA reads TGTGCCAGCAGTGAGCTAACAGGGGAAAATTCACCCCTCCACTTT.

This chain connects TRBV5-4 to TRBJ2-7; 8 bases line up with TRBD2. Looked up from germline, CDR1 is SGHNT and CDR2 is YYREEE (reference sequence). The CDR3 totals 15 residues. Trimming at V came to 3 bases and at J to 2 bases, leaving 7 bases not matched to a gene. CDR3 nucleotide sequence: TGTGCCAGCAGCTCGGGGCGGGAGGCTACCTACGAGCAGTACTTC. Protein sequence: CASSSGREATYEQYF.

The chain is built from TRBV28 and TRBJ2-5; D gene unclear. V was shortened by 4 bases and J by 0 bases, with 9 bases between the two germline ends. The CDR3 runs 14 residues. Germline-derived CDR1 and CDR2 are MDHEN and SYDVKM. CDR3 region: CASSSFAYQETQYF. The CDR3 DNA sequence: TGTGCCAGCAGTTCCTTCGCGTACCAAGAGACCCAGTACTTC.

This chain joins TRBV19 and TRBJ1-2; 8 bases agree with TRBD1. Germline CDR1 and CDR2: LNHDA and SQIVND (reference sequence). V shed 6 bases and J 8 bases; nucleotides not matched to a gene: 8. This CDR3 comprises 13 residues. The CDR3 region is CASSVDRERGYTF. The CDR3 DNA follows: TGTGCCAGTAGCGTGGACAGGGAAAGGGGCTACACCTTC.

V usage is TRBV19 and J usage is TRBJ2-3; a possible D gene is TRBD1 (6 bases). V was pared by 5 bases and J by 2 bases, with 8 bases between. In germline, CDR1 is LNHDA, CDR2 SQIVND (reference sequence). This CDR3 has 13 residues. The CDR3: CASSVGHTDTQYF. The DNA of the CDR3 is TGTGCCAGTAGTGTGGGACACACAGATACGCAGTATTTT.

V gene TRBV9 combines with J gene TRBJ2-3; weak D call: TRBD2 (5 bases). This CDR3 has 14 residues. Deletions cut 1 base from V and 3 bases from J, with 9 bases between. Germline V lookup: CDR1 SGDLS, CDR2 YYNGEE. CDR3 sequence reads: CASSVSEGTDTQYF. CDR3 nucleotides: TGTGCCAGCAGCGTAAGTGAGGGAACAGATACGCAGTATTTT.

The chain links TRBV7-2 to TRBJ1-1, with 10 bases matching TRBD1. The V gene end was trimmed by 5 bases and the J gene end by 6 bases; junction bases not matched to a gene: 6. Per germline, CDR1 SGHTA and CDR2 FQGNSA. The CDR3 has 14 amino acids. The CDR3 bases are TGTGCCAGCAGCCTCTCCGGGACAGGGGCTGAAGCTTTCTTT. Amino acid sequence: CASSLSGTGAEAFF.

The chain carries TRBV2 and TRBJ1-2, with D perhaps TRBD1 (5 bases). Per the germline V gene, CDR1 is SNHLY and CDR2 is FYNNEI. The V gene lost 6 bases and the J gene lost 6 bases, with 11 bases spanning the gap. CDR3 length: 12 residues. The CDR3 here is CASSLWGDGYTF. CDR3 sequence (DNA): TGTGCCAGCAGCTTATGGGGGGATGGCTACACCTTC.

The J gene is TRBJ1-4, the V gene TRBV11-2, with 11 bases lining up with TRBD1. Losses at the gene ends were 5 bases for V and 8 bases for J; bases not matched to a gene: 4. The CDR3 length is 14 residues. The germline CDR1 and CDR2 sequences are SGHAT and FQNNGV. CDR3 residues: CASSQRTGGEKLFF. As DNA, the CDR3 is TGTGCCAGCAGCCAAAGGACAGGGGGCGAAAAACTGTTTTTT.

The genes are TRBV4-1 and TRBJ1-1; 8 bases map to TRBD1. In germline, CDR1 is MGHRA, CDR2 YSYEKL. The V segment lost 0 bases and the J segment 5 bases; nucleotides outside the gene matches: 14. The CDR3 runs to 18 residues. The CDR3 bases are TGCGCCAGCAGCCAAGATAACCCCTCCGGACAGGGTAGGACTGAAGCTTTCTTT. Encoded protein: CASSQDNPSGQGRTEAFF.

This rearrangement joins TRBV18 to TRBJ1-6; D unresolved. The V end was cut by 1 base, the J end by 7 bases, with 8 bases between. CDR1 and CDR2 (germline): KGHSH, LQKENI. There are 14 residues in the CDR3. CDR3 loop: CASSPQSLNSPLHF. CDR3 sequence (DNA): TGTGCCAGCTCACCACAGAGTCTAAATTCACCCCTCCACTTT.

The rearrangement links TRBV7-9 to TRBJ2-7; a weak D match, TRBD2 (6 bases). CDR1 SEHNR and CDR2 FQNEAQ come from the germline V gene (reference sequence). Trimming removed 5 bases at V and 4 bases at J, with 18 bases between. The CDR3 is 15 residues long. The CDR3 sequence is CASSQSRDGNYEQYF. Written as DNA, the CDR3 is TGTGCCAGCAGCCAATCGCGGGATGGCAATTACGAGCAGTACTTC. The full variable domain, its missing parts supplied by reference TRBV7-9 and TRBJ2-7, is DTGVSQNPRHKITKRGQNVTFRCDPISEHNRLYWYRQTLGQGPEFLTYFQNEAQLEKSRLLSDRFSAERPKGSFSTLEIQRTEQGDSAMYLCASSQSRDGNYEQYFGPGTRLTVT.

This rearrangement joins TRBV7-2 to TRBJ1-2, with a weak D call TRBD1 (6 bases). Germline CDR1 and CDR2: SGHTA and FQGNSA. The length of the CDR3 is 17 residues. The ends were cut back, 1 base at V and 5 bases at J, with 20 bases in the middle. In nucleotides, the CDR3 is TGTGCCAGCAGCTTAGACCAGGGGATCTCGCGGAGGTATGGCTACACCTTC. Its protein product is CASSLDQGISRRYGYTF.

The chain recombines TRBV19 with TRBJ1-1; 8 bases line up with TRBD1. The germline V gene encodes CDR1 LNHDA and CDR2 SQIVND (reference sequence). V lost 6 bases to trimming and J lost 7 bases; unmatched junction nucleotides: 4. The CDR3 extends over 12 amino acids. CDR3 protein: CASRTDRGEAFF. CDR3 DNA: TGTGCCAGTAGGACCGACAGGGGTGAAGCTTTCTTT.

The CDR3 nucleotides read TGTGCCTGGATAAGGGGACAATACAATGAGCAGTTCTTC. It encodes CAWIRGQYNEQFF. This chain links TRBV30 with TRBJ2-1, with D perhaps TRBD1 (6 bases). Germline CDR1 GTSNPN, CDR2 SVGIG (reference sequence). The CDR3 consists of 13 residues. The V end lost 4 bases, the J end lost 4 bases, and 11 bases lay between the germline ends.

There are many counts of this clone. The gene calls are TRBV7-3 and TRBJ2-1; 9 bases fit TRBD1. V lost 2 bases, J lost 9 bases, and 20 bases stayed unmatched. Germline assignment: CDR1 SGHTA and CDR2 FQGTGA. The CDR3 runs 19 residues. This chain's CDR3 is CASSLGAGQGGSEVGEQFF. CDR3 bases: TGTGCCAGCAGCTTAGGTGCGGGACAGGGCGGCAGCGAAGTTGGTGAGCAGTTCTTC.

This chain links TRBV28 with TRBJ2-7; 9 bases agree with TRBD1. This CDR3 comprises 18 residues. Germline lookup yields CDR1 MDHEN and CDR2 SYDVKM. With 5 bases clipped from V and 7 bases from J, the junction kept 21 bases outside the gene matches. CDR3 in DNA: TGTGCCAGCAGTACCCCCCGCACAGGGGGCCAGGTAGCGTGGGAGCAGTACGTC. Translation: CASSTPRTGGQVAWEQYV.